Presented here are 20 T cell receptor beta chains from one specimen sequenced in a study of CD8 T cells in ankylosing spondylitis. TCRdb re-derived calls from the 5' RACE reads in MiXCR, one entry per CDR3 protein. Among approximately 150,000 distinct CDR3 sequences listed, about 32% were seen once. Material: synovial fluid, either unsorted or a sorted T cell fraction (not recorded which). The receptors here all came from a male donor with ankylosing spondylitis.

This clonotype was seen repeatedly, ten times or more. This chain joins TRBV28 and TRBJ2-2; 9 nucleotides match TRBD2. Germline V gene lookup returns CDR1 MDHEN and CDR2 SYDVKM. CDR3 size: 17 residues. Germline trimming cut 1 base from V and 4 bases from J; bases unmatched to any gene: 7. The CDR3 sequence is CASSLSGGRAGTGELFF. Here the CDR3 DNA reads TGTGCCAGCAGTTTATCAGGCGGGAGGGCCGGCACCGGGGAGCTGTTTTTT.

This clonotype was detected ten times or more. The chain joins TRBV18 to TRBJ2-3; TRBD2 matches 10 bases. V shed 5 bases, J shed 2 bases, and the junction held 7 bases outside the gene matches. The CDR3 totals 16 residues. Germline CDR1 is KGHSH and CDR2 is LQKENI. The DNA of the CDR3 is TGTGCCAGCTCAGATCTAGCGGGAGACTCCACAGATACGCAGTATTTT. It encodes CASSDLAGDSTDTQYF.

V gene TRBV28 combines with J gene TRBJ1-5, with 12 bases matching TRBD1. CDR1 and CDR2 from the germline V gene are MDHEN and SYDVKM. This CDR3 is built from 15 residues. V lost 4 bases, J lost 6 bases, and 4 bases stayed unmatched. CDR3 nucleotides: TGTGCCAGCAGTTCGGGACAGGGGGCCGGTCAGCCCCAGCATTTT. It yields the protein CASSSGQGAGQPQHF.

In its sample, this clonotype was seen a few times. This sequence joins TRBV18 and TRBJ1-5; D is possibly TRBD1 (5 bases). From germline, CDR1 is KGHSH and CDR2 LQKENI. The V and J ends lost 3 bases and 5 bases respectively, with 11 bases between them. The CDR3 spans 14 residues. The CDR3 nucleotides are TGTGCCAGCTCACCCGTCGGGGGTGATCAGCCCCAGCATTTT. Protein sequence: CASSPVGGDQPQHF.

In DNA, the CDR3 is TGTGCCAGCAGCAGGGGACAGGGGGGCTCCTACAATGAGCAGTTCTTC. Amino acids: CASSRGQGGSYNEQFF. The rearrangement joins TRBV7-3 to TRBJ2-1, with 11 bases that match TRBD1. J lost 0 bases, V lost 5 bases, and 3 bases had no gene match. Germline CDR1 SGHTA, CDR2 FQGTGA. This CDR3 contains 16 residues.

This clonotype was seen many times. This chain connects TRBV7-9 to TRBJ1-1; D is undetermined. Per the germline V gene, CDR1 is SEHNR and CDR2 is FQNEAQ (reference sequence). Trimming cost V 5 bases and J 5 bases, with 6 bases left between them. The CDR3 contains 11 residues. Here the CDR3 DNA reads TGTGCCAGCAGCCTATTGACTGAAGCTTTCTTT. This translates into CASSLLTEAFF. Based on the CDR3 plus reference TRBV7-9 and TRBJ1-1, the full variable domain is DTGVSQNPRHKITKRGQNVTFRCDPISEHNRLYWYRQTLGQGPEFLTYFQNEAQLEKSRLLSDRFSAERPKGSFSTLEIQRTEQGDSAMYLCASSLLTEAFFGQGTRLTVV.

This clonotype was seen only a few times. The V and J genes are TRBV3-1 and TRBJ2-1; D gene uncertain. This CDR3 has 15 amino acids. Trimming left V 4 bases short and J 5 bases short, with 15 bases between. The germline CDR1 and CDR2 sequences are LGHDT and YNNKEL (reference sequence). The chain's CDR3 is CASSRSQHLDNEQFF. CDR3 bases: TGTGCCAGCAGCCGCTCACAGCACTTGGACAATGAGCAGTTCTTC.

The chain has TRBV29-1 and TRBJ2-3; the D call may be TRBD1 or TRBD2 (5 bases each). V shed 3 bases and J shed 2 bases, with 15 bases lying between them. The CDR3 sequence is 15 residues long. From germline, CDR1 is SQVTM and CDR2 ANQGSEA. CDR3 sequence reads: CSVDGFRGFTDTQYF. CDR3 nucleotide sequence: TGCAGCGTTGATGGATTTCGGGGCTTCACAGATACGCAGTATTTT.

Ten or more counts support this clonotype. The CDR3 loop is CSVYGTHAQYF. CDR3 in DNA: TGCAGCGTTTACGGGACTCACGCCCAGTACTTC. The V gene is TRBV29-1, the J gene TRBJ2-5; possible D gene TRBD2, 6 bases. Trimming removed 5 bases at V and 9 bases at J, with 13 bases between. Looked up from germline, CDR1 is SQVTM and CDR2 is ANQGSEA. This CDR3 is 11 amino acids long. The full variable domain, with the rest looked up from reference TRBV29-1 and TRBJ2-5, is SAVISQKPSRDICQRGTSLTIQCQVDSQVTMMFWYRQQPGQSLTLIATANQGSEATYESGFVIDKFPISRPNLTFSTLTVSNMSPEDSSIYLCSVYGTHAQYFGPGTRLLVL.

This chain links TRBV3-1 with TRBJ2-5; D may correspond to TRBD1 or TRBD2 (5 bases each). This CDR3 spans 12 amino acids. Germline-derived CDR1 and CDR2 are LGHDT and YNNKEL (reference sequence). V shed 3 bases and J shed 10 bases, with 12 bases lying between them. CDR3 amino acids: CASSQGTAIQYF. The CDR3 nucleotides read TGTGCCAGCAGCCAGGGGACCGCTATCCAGTACTTC.

In this sample, this clonotype turned up a few times. CDR3 residues: CASSQRGDRGGQPQHF. The CDR3 nucleotides are TGTGCCAGCAGTCAAAGGGGGGACAGAGGCGGTCAGCCCCAGCATTTT. This chain links TRBV27 with TRBJ1-5; 7 bases line up with TRBD1. The junction had 13 bases not matched to a gene; V was cut back by 5 bases and J by 6 bases. The CDR3 has 16 amino acids. Germline V gives CDR1 MNHEY, CDR2 SMNVEV (reference sequence).

This clonotype has just a few counts. The chain couples TRBV6-2 or TRBV6-3 to TRBJ2-1, with D possibly matching TRBD1 (6 bases). V lost 0 bases to trimming and J lost 0 bases, with 15 bases between them. The CDR3 runs 18 residues. Looked up from germline, CDR1 is MNHEY and CDR2 is SVGEGT. This chain's CDR3 is CASSYSRTEAASYNEQFF. The CDR3 DNA is TGTGCCAGCAGTTACTCGAGGACAGAAGCCGCCTCCTACAATGAGCAGTTCTTC.

The J gene is TRBJ1-6, the V gene TRBV20-1; 7 positions agree with TRBD1. The CDR3 sequence is 16 residues long. Germline V gene data show CDR1 as DFQATT and CDR2 as SNEGSKA (reference sequence). V shed 1 base, J shed 0 bases, and the junction held 3 bases outside the gene matches. CDR3 sequence (DNA): TGCAGTGCTAGAGGACAGGGTAGCTCCTATAATTCACCCCTCCACTTT. Translated: CSARGQGSSYNSPLHF.

This clonotype was detected a few times. This chain uses TRBV15 with TRBJ1-4; D perhaps matches TRBD1 (6 bases). Trimming pared 3 bases from V and 4 bases from J, leaving 12 bases between. Looked up from germline, CDR1 is LNHNV and CDR2 is YYDKDF (reference sequence). This CDR3 spans 15 amino acids. CDR3 region: CATSSGQSFNEKLFF. CDR3 nucleotide sequence: TGTGCCACCAGCAGCGGACAGAGCTTTAATGAAAAACTGTTTTTT.

Details on this clonotype: The conserved phenylalanine or tryptophan normally closing the CDR3 is absent here, so this likely arose from a read error. The chain recombines TRBV20-1 with TRBJ1-6; D unclear. The CDR3 is 13 amino acids. Trimming removed 5 bases at V and 9 bases at J, with 14 bases between. Germline CDR1 is DFQATT and CDR2 is SNEGSKA (reference sequence). For the CDR3, the DNA is TGCAGTGCTCCCACTACCTGGGGTTCACCCCTCCACCTT. Protein product: CSAPTTWGSPLHL.

This clonotype was detected a few times. The chain links TRBV18 to TRBJ2-7; TRBD1 or TRBD2 may be the D gene (5 bases each). Per the germline V gene, CDR1 is KGHSH and CDR2 is LQKENI. The CDR3 has 16 residues. The V and J ends lost 3 bases and 0 bases respectively, with 15 bases between them. The CDR3 sequence is CASSPNEGQASYEQYF. In nucleotides, the CDR3 is TGTGCCAGCTCACCTAACGAGGGGCAAGCCTCCTACGAGCAGTACTTC.

V usage is TRBV10-3 and J usage is TRBJ2-2; perhaps D is TRBD1 or TRBD2 (5 bases each). CDR1 is ENHRY, CDR2 SYGVKD, per germline. V lost 0 bases and J lost 3, with 5 bases in between. The CDR3 is 14 residues long. The DNA of the CDR3 is TGTGCCATCAGTGAGTCGGGGGACACCGGGGAGCTGTTTTTT. Residues: CAISESGDTGELFF.

This clonotype has a count of ten or more. The chain uses TRBV10-3 and TRBJ1-2; D is unresolved. The CDR3 has 12 residues. Germline assignment: CDR1 ENHRY and CDR2 SYGVKD. V lost 7 bases, J lost 3 bases, and 9 bases lay in between. CDR3 DNA sequence: TGTGCCATCAAGAAAGGAGACTATGGCTACACCTTC. As protein: CAIKKGDYGYTF.

The gene calls are TRBV5-1 and TRBJ2-5; the D gene is possibly TRBD1 (6 bases). Germline CDR1 is SGHRS and CDR2 is YFSETQ. There are 14 residues in the CDR3. The ends were cut back, 8 bases at V and 1 base at J, with 15 bases in the middle. For the CDR3, the DNA is TGCGCCAGTGGATTCTCAGGGGCCCAAGAGACCCAGTACTTC. Residues: CASGFSGAQETQYF.

V gene TRBV12-3 or TRBV12-4 combines with J gene TRBJ2-6; D may be TRBD1 or TRBD2 (5 bases each). The germline V and J ends were trimmed by 11 bases and 0 bases, with 14 bases remaining between them. The CDR3 has 15 amino acids. The CDR3 region has the DNA TGTGCCGGTGGCCGGGACCACTCTGGGGCCAACGTCCTGACTTTC. Translated, it gives CAGGRDHSGANVLTF.